The present T cell receptor beta chain was sequenced within a study of T cell clonality in common variable immunodeficiency. General observations from the study: Reportedly, TCR beta sequences from common variable immunodeficiency showed fewer deletions and N-nucleotide insertions.

Clones were sequenced by immunoSEQ multiplex PCR, and TCRdb holds only the in-frame ones, with some missing. The sample yields approximately 37,000 clones, without any singletons. Trimming took off 6 bases at V and 2 bases at J, with 13 bases between the two ends. The CDR3 has 14 residues. Germline V gene lookup returns CDR1 SNHLY and CDR2 FYNNEI. This clone occurred many times. The antigen remains undetermined. The sequenced fragment ends 3 residues before the CDR3 boundary, so the rest is inferred from the germline J gene. The material sequenced was peripheral blood mononuclear cells. This sequence originates from a person aged 18 to 75 in good health. V gene TRBV2 combines with J gene TRBJ1-2; D may be TRBD1 (6 bases). The CDR3 loop is CASSGAQGNYGYTF. The CDR3 DNA, read in part, is TGTGCCAGCAGCGGGGCCCAGGGGAACTATGGC.